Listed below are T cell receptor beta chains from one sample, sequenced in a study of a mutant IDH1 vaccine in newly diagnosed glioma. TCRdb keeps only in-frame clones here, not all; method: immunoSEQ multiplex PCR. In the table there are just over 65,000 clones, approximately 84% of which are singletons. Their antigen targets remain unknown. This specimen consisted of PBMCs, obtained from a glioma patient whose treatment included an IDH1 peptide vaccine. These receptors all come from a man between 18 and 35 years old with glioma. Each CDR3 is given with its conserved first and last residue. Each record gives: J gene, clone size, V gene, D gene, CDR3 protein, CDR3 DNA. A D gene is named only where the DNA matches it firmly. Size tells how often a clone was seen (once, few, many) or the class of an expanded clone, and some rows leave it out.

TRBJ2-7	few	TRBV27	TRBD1	CASRAPYRGPYEQYF	TGTGCCAGCAGGGCCCCCTACAGGGGGCCCTACGAGCAGTACTTC
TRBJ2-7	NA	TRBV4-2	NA	CASSQGTGYEQYF	TGTGCCAGCAGCCAAGGGACGGGCTACGAGCAGTACTTC
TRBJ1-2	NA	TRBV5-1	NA	CASSLSTAYYGYTF	TGCGCCAGCAGCTTGTCTACGGCTTACTATGGCTACACCTTC
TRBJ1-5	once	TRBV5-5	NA	CASSPDVRSNQPQHF	TGTGCCAGCAGCCCAGATGTAAGGAGCAATCAGCCCCAGCATTTT
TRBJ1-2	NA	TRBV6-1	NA	CASSENGDRYGYTF	TGTGCCAGCAGTGAAAATGGGGACCGCTATGGCTACACCTTC
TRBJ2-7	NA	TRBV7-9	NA	CASSTKQDYEQYF	TGTGCCAGCAGCACCAAACAGGACTACGAGCAGTACTTC
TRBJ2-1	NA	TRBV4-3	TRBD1	CASSPWTGNALDYNEQFF	TGCGCCAGCAGCCCTTGGACAGGGAATGCTTTGGACTACAATGAGCAGTTCTTC
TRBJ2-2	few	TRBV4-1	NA	CASSQDPEVGGELFF	TGCGCCAGCAGCCAAGATCCGGAGGTTGGCGGGGAGCTGTTTTTT
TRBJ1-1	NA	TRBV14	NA	CASSQDQNTEAFF	TGTGCCAGCAGCCAAGATCAGAACACTGAAGCTTTCTTT
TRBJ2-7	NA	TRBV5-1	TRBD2	CASSPGTSGGGYEQYF	TGCGCCAGCAGCCCGGGGACTAGCGGGGGAGGCTACGAGCAGTACTTC
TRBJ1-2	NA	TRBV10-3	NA	CAISESSLQANYGYTF	TGTGCCATCAGTGAGTCGAGCCTACAAGCTAACTATGGCTACACCTTC
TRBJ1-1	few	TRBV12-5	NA	CASGFLPPTANTEAFF	TGTGCTAGTGGTTTTCTCCCTCCGACAGCGAACACTGAAGCTTTCTTT
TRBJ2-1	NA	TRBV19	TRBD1	CASSAQDRSSYNEQFF	TGTGCCAGTAGTGCACAGGACAGGAGCTCCTACAATGAGCAGTTCTTC
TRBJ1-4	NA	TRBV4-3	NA	CASSRRVTATNEKLFF	TGCGCCAGCAGCCGAAGAGTAACAGCAACTAATGAAAAACTGTTTTTT
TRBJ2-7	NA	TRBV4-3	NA	CASSQDLYRVSYEQYF	TGCGCCAGCAGCCAAGATCTGTACAGGGTCTCCTACGAGCAGTACTTC
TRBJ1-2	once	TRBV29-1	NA	CSVARNQQGLGGYTF	TGCAGCGTTGCACGAAATCAGCAGGGACTTGGTGGCTACACCTTC
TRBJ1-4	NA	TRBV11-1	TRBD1	CASSVTGGSGEKLFF	TGTGCCAGCAGCGTAACAGGGGGTAGCGGTGAAAAACTGTTTTTT
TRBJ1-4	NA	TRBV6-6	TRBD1	CASRSGTGNEKLFF	TGTGCCAGCAGATCCGGGACAGGGAATGAAAAACTGTTTTTT
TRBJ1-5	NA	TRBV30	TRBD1	CAWSKTGDQPQHF	TGTGCCTGGAGTAAGACAGGGGATCAGCCCCAGCATTTT
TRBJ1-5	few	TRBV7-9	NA	CASSFGDQPQHF	TGTGCCAGCAGCTTTGGAGATCAGCCCCAGCATTTT
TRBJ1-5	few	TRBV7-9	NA	CASSFNKYQPQHF	TGTGCCAGCAGCTTTAACAAGTACCAGCCCCAGCATTTT
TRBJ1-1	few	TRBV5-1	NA	CASSLQPSGLNTEAFF	TGCGCCAGCAGCTTGCAGCCGTCGGGTTTGAACACTGAAGCTTTCTTT
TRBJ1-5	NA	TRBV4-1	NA	CASSQGWSNQPQHF	TGCGCCAGCAGCCAAGGCTGGTCGAATCAGCCCCAGCATTTT
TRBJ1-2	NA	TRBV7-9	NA	CASSLVGTKGLYTF	TGTGCCAGCAGCTTAGTGGGAACCAAGGGCCTCTACACCTTC
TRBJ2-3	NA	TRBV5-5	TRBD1	CASSIGTGGTDTQYF	TGTGCCAGCAGCATAGGGACAGGGGGCACAGATACGCAGTATTTT
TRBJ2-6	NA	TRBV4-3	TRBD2	CASSQNPSGRAYGANVLTF	TGCGCCAGCAGCCAAAATCCTAGCGGGAGGGCCTATGGGGCCAACGTCCTGACTTTC
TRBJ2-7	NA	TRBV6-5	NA	CASSYSIAGLGEQYF	TGTGCCAGCAGTTACTCGATTGCGGGATTGGGCGAGCAGTACTTC
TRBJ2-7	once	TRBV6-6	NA	CASSYSGESNEQYF	TGTGCCAGCAGTTACTCAGGAGAATCTAACGAGCAGTACTTC
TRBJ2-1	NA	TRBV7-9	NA	CASSPPRPAVSSYNEQFF	TGTGCCAGCAGCCCGCCAAGGCCCGCAGTCAGCTCCTACAATGAGCAGTTCTTC
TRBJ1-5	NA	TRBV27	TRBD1	CASRRDRGVSNQPQHF	TGTGCCAGCAGGCGCGACAGGGGGGTAAGCAATCAGCCCCAGCATTTT
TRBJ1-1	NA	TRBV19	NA	CASSIGRYRVSEAFF	TGTGCCAGTAGTATAGGCCGATACAGGGTCTCTGAAGCTTTCTTT
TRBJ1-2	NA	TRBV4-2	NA	CASSQEGRFTGYTF	TGTGCCAGCAGCCAAGAAGGCAGGTTCACAGGCTACACCTTC
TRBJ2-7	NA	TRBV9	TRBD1	CASSEWTGSYEQYF	TGTGCCAGCAGCGAATGGACAGGCTCCTACGAGCAGTACTTC
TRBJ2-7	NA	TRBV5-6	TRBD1	CASSSEDRAYEQYF	TGTGCCAGCAGCTCAGAGGACAGGGCCTACGAGCAGTACTTC
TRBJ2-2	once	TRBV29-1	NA	CSVDRPTGELFF	TGCAGCGTTGACCGCCCCACCGGGGAGCTGTTTTTT
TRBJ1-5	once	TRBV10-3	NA	CAISEGRNSNQPQHF	TGTGCCATCAGTGAGGGCAGGAATAGCAATCAGCCCCAGCATTTT
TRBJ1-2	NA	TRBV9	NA	CASSPHLASNYGYTF	TGTGCCAGCAGCCCCCATCTGGCCTCTAACTATGGCTACACCTTC
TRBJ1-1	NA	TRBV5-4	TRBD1	CASSFDRGYAEAFF	TGTGCCAGCAGCTTTGACAGGGGGTACGCTGAAGCTTTCTTT
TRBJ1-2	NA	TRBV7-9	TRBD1	CASSLIVGTGRYTF	TGTGCCAGCAGCTTAATAGTAGGGACAGGGAGATACACCTTC
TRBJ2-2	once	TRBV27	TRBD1	CATSDRVGTGELFF	TGTGCCACCTCAGACAGGGTGGGCACCGGGGAGCTGTTTTTT
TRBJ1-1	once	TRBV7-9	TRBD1	CASTLTGASTEAFF	TGTGCCAGCACTCTAACAGGGGCTAGTACTGAAGCTTTCTTT
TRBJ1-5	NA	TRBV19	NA	CASSSRSNQPQHF	TGTGCCAGTAGTTCCCGTAGCAATCAGCCCCAGCATTTT
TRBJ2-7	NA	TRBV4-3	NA	CASSQDRVSYEQYF	TGCGCCAGCAGCCAAGACAGAGTTTCCTACGAGCAGTACTTC
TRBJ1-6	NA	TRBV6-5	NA	CATGGSGNSPLHF	TGTGCCACCGGGGGCTCGGGTAATTCACCCCTCCACTTT
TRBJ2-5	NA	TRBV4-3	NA	CASSRSGYQETQYF	TGCGCCAGCAGCCGGTCGGGGTACCAAGAGACCCAGTACTTC
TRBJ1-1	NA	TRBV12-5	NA	CASGLVLLGTEAFF	TGTGCTAGTGGTTTGGTACTTCTGGGGACTGAAGCTTTCTTT
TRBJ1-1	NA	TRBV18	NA	CASSPEGRVGTEAFF	TGTGCCAGCTCACCCGAGGGCAGGGTGGGGACTGAAGCTTTCTTT
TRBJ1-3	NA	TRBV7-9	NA	CASSPTGSGNTIYF	TGTGCCAGCAGCCCCACAGGCTCTGGAAACACCATATATTTT
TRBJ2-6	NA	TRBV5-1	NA	CASSLGAGLSSGANVLTF	TGCGCCAGCAGCTTGGGGGCAGGTTTAAGCTCTGGGGCCAACGTCCTGACTTTC
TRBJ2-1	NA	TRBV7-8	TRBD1	CASSLGSWTGGDLTQFF	TGTGCCAGCAGCTTAGGAAGCTGGACAGGGGGCGACCTCACGCAGTTCTTC
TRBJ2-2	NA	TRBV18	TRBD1	CASSRPGQGQRVELFF	TGTGCCAGCTCGCGGCCGGGACAGGGCCAAAGGGTGGAGCTGTTTTTT
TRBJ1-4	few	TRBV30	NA	CAWGVGLTNEKLFF	TGTGCCTGGGGGGTGGGGTTAACTAATGAAAAACTGTTTTTT
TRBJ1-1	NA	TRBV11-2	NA	CASSLATSGTEAFF	TGTGCCAGCAGCTTAGCGACGAGCGGCACTGAAGCTTTCTTT